The 20 T cell receptor beta chains presented below share a single source sample, sequenced in a study of CD8+CD57+ T cells in acquired aplastic anemia. Flow cytometry had shown expanded CD8+CD57+ cells in the patients chosen for sequencing. Genomic DNA templated the TCR beta VDJ and CDR3 profiling. TCRdb itself ran the reads through MiXCR, one entry per CDR3 protein. The sample contains approximately 40,000 distinct CDR3 sequences, roughly two thirds of which appear only once. Specimen: sorted CD4+, CD8+, or CD8+CD57+ T cells (not recorded which) from PBMCs. All receptors come from a human donor with aplastic anemia.

This sequence joins TRBV9 and TRBJ2-7; possibly TRBD1 for D (6 bases). The CDR3 loop spans 14 amino acids. The ends were cut back, 3 bases at V and 2 bases at J, with 12 bases in the middle. Germline V gene sequence: CDR1 SGDLS, CDR2 YYNGEE. The CDR3 protein is CASSDTDSAYEQYF. For the CDR3, the DNA is TGTGCCAGCAGCGACACGGACAGTGCCTACGAGCAGTACTTC. Drawing the rest from reference TRBV9 and TRBJ2-7, the complete variable domain is DSGVTQTPKHLITATGQRVTLRCSPRSGDLSVYWYQQSLDQGLQFLIQYYNGEERAKGNILERFSAQQFPDLHSELNLSSLELGDSALYFCASSDTDSAYEQYFGPGTRLTVT.

This chain joins TRBV5-6 and TRBJ2-1, with 16 bases that match TRBD2. V lost 5 bases and J lost 8; bases outside the gene matches: 4. The CDR3 length is 15 residues. Per the germline V gene, CDR1 is SGHDT and CDR2 is YYEEEE. The CDR3 DNA follows: TGTGCCAGCAGGGGACTAGCGGGAGGGCGCGATGAGCAGTTCTTC. Protein sequence: CASRGLAGGRDEQFF.

This clonotype was seen once. The V gene is TRBV29-1, the J gene TRBJ2-3, with a weak D call TRBD2 (6 bases). V lost 6 bases, J lost 3 bases, and 10 bases lay in between. In germline, CDR1 is SQVTM, CDR2 ANQGSEA. The CDR3 length is 12 residues. The CDR3 DNA is TGCAGCGTGGACGGGGGAACAGATACGCAGTATTTT. This translates into CSVDGGTDTQYF.

There are many counts of this clonotype. The rearrangement uses TRBV5-1 and TRBJ2-5, with a weak D call TRBD2 (6 bases). The CDR3 has 15 residues. Germline lookup yields CDR1 SGHRS and CDR2 YFSETQ. The ends were cut back, 0 bases at V and 3 bases at J, with 12 bases in the middle. CDR3 residues: CASSLEGRTKETQYF. For the CDR3, the DNA is TGCGCCAGCAGCTTGGAAGGCAGGACTAAAGAGACCCAGTACTTC.

This chain uses TRBV19 with TRBJ1-1, with TRBD1 as a possible D gene (6 bases). Deletions cut 4 bases from V and 4 bases from J, with 7 bases between. This CDR3 has 12 residues. The germline gives CDR1 LNHDA, CDR2 SQIVND (reference sequence). The CDR3: CASSSRGTEAFF. CDR3 nucleotide sequence: TGTGCCAGTAGTAGCAGGGGCACTGAAGCTTTCTTT.

The CDR3 DNA sequence: TGTGCCAGCAGTTTCCCGGGGGGCTACGAGCAGTACTTC. This translates into CASSFPGGYEQYF. The V gene is TRBV7-2, the J gene TRBJ2-7, with 7 bases matching TRBD2. The CDR3 sequence is 13 residues long. Germline lookup yields CDR1 SGHTA and CDR2 FQGNSA. The trim removed 6 bases at V and 3 bases at J, leaving 5 bases unmatched. Full variable domain (outside the CDR3, taken from reference TRBV7-2 and TRBJ2-7): GAGVSQSPSNKVTEKGKDVELRCDPISGHTALYWYRQSLGQGLEFLIYFQGNSAPDKSGLPSDRFSAERTGGSVSTLTIQRTQQEDSAVYLCASSFPGGYEQYFGPGTRLTVT.

The rearrangement joins TRBV7-9 to TRBJ2-5, with TRBD1 matching over 8 bases. Germline trimming cut 6 bases from V and 4 bases from J; bases unmatched to any gene: 1. This CDR3 spans 12 amino acids. Germline-derived CDR1 and CDR2 are SEHNR and FQNEAQ (reference sequence). CDR3 residues: CASRTGGETQYF. CDR3 sequence (DNA): TGTGCCAGCAGAACAGGGGGAGAGACCCAGTACTTC.

The rearrangement links TRBV15 to TRBJ2-5; D not certain. The CDR3 consists of 15 residues. Germline CDR1 and CDR2: LNHNV and YYDKDF (reference sequence). Trimming pared 0 bases from V and 1 base from J, leaving 9 bases between. For the CDR3, the DNA is TGTGCCACCAGCAGAGAGAAACTGAGCCAAGAGACCCAGTACTTC. Translating gives CATSREKLSQETQYF.

This clonotype was detected many times. The gene calls are TRBV7-9 and TRBJ2-2, with D tentatively TRBD2 (5 bases). Germline V gene data show CDR1 as SEHNR and CDR2 as FQNEAQ (reference sequence). CDR3 length: 12 amino acids. The V end lost 3 bases, the J end lost 6 bases, and 5 bases lay between the germline ends. CDR3 nucleotides: TGTGCCAGCAGCTTGGGAGCCGGGGAGCTGTTTTTT. This sequence encodes CASSLGAGELFF.

The chain recombines TRBV15 with TRBJ2-7, with TRBD2 matching over 9 bases. Per the germline V gene, CDR1 is LNHNV and CDR2 is YYDKDF (reference sequence). With 3 bases clipped from V and 4 bases from J, the junction kept 1 base outside the gene matches. The CDR3 runs 13 residues. The CDR3 nucleotides are TGTGCCACCAGCAGGCTAGCGGGATACGAGCAGTACTTC. Protein sequence: CATSRLAGYEQYF.

The chain uses TRBV29-1 and TRBJ2-1, with D possibly TRBD2 on 6 matching bases. The CDR3 is 12 residues long. Germline CDR1 reads SQVTM; CDR2 reads ANQGSEA. V was trimmed by 4 bases and J by 9 bases, leaving 13 bases between them. The DNA for the CDR3 is TGCAGCGTTGTTGGAGGGTGGGGTGAGCAGTTCTTC. This encodes CSVVGGWGEQFF.

This clonotype was recorded many times. V and J are TRBV19 and TRBJ1-1, with 7 nucleotides matching TRBD1. From germline, CDR1 is LNHDA and CDR2 SQIVND (reference sequence). V was pared by 10 bases and J by 8 bases, with 4 bases of the junction left unmatched. The CDR3 has 10 residues. The CDR3 sequence: CATKQGEAFF. CDR3 DNA: TGTGCCACCAAACAGGGGGAAGCTTTCTTT. The complete variable domain, with remaining parts taken from reference TRBV19 and TRBJ1-1, reads DGGITQSPKYLFRKEGQNVTLSCEQNLNHDAMYWYRQDPGQGLRLIYYSQIVNDFQKGDIAEGYSVSREKKESFPLTVTSAQKNPTAFYLCATKQGEAFFGQGTRLTVV.

This rearrangement joins TRBV2 to TRBJ2-1, with 7 positions matching TRBD2. With 3 bases clipped from V and 5 bases from J, the junction kept 7 bases outside the gene matches. Looked up from germline, CDR1 is SNHLY and CDR2 is FYNNEI. The CDR3 extends over 15 amino acids. The CDR3 DNA reads TGTGCCAGCAGTGACAGACTAGCAAATCACAATGAGCAGTTCTTC. Amino acid sequence: CASSDRLANHNEQFF.

Of note for this clonotype: This may come from a read error, since a much larger clone is one base off. The chain is built from TRBV7-9 and TRBJ1-2; D is ambiguous. CDR1 and CDR2 (germline): SEHNR, FQNEAQ (reference sequence). The V end was cut by 5 bases, the J end by 7 bases, with 20 bases between. The CDR3 runs 15 residues. The CDR3 region has the DNA TGTGCCAGCAGCCCCTACTCGGGAGCGGACTGTGGCTACACCTTC. Translated, it gives CASSPYSGADCGYTF.

The chain links TRBV6-1 to TRBJ2-1, with D perhaps being TRBD1 or TRBD2 (5 bases each). V was shortened by 8 bases and J by 8 bases, with 19 bases between the two germline ends. The germline CDR1 and CDR2 sequences are MNHNS and SASEGT. The CDR3 length is 14 residues. The CDR3 sequence: CASLYEGNRYEQFF. In DNA form, the CDR3 reads TGTGCCAGCCTCTACGAGGGGAATCGCTATGAGCAGTTCTTC.

This sequence joins TRBV5-4 and TRBJ2-7, with D unclear. From germline, CDR1 is SGHNT and CDR2 YYREEE (reference sequence). The CDR3 loop spans 14 amino acids. The V and J ends lost 4 bases and 2 bases respectively, with 13 bases between them. CDR3 sequence reads: CASSPGRRTYEQYF. CDR3 nucleotides: TGTGCCAGCAGCCCAGGACGCAGGACCTACGAGCAGTACTTC.

The rearrangement uses TRBV29-1 and TRBJ2-5, with 7 bases fitting TRBD1. With V trimmed by 8 bases and J by 3 bases, 6 bases remained unmatched. Germline CDR1 is SQVTM and CDR2 is ANQGSEA. This CDR3 is 12 amino acids long. DNA for the CDR3: TGCAGCACTCGTACAGGGGAAGAGACCCAGTACTTC. Translated, it gives CSTRTGEETQYF.

Relative to its sample, this clonotype is medium-sized (0.01 to 0.1%). V and J are TRBV19 and TRBJ2-5; D is uncertain. CDR1 LNHDA and CDR2 SQIVND come from the germline V gene (reference sequence). The CDR3 is made up of 13 amino acids. Trimming left V 3 bases short and J 7 bases short, with 12 bases between. The chain's CDR3 is CASSIGPGGTQYF. The CDR3 region has the DNA TGTGCCAGTAGTATTGGCCCTGGCGGGACCCAGTACTTC.

This clonotype has only one observation. This chain links TRBV24-1 with TRBJ2-5; D might be TRBD1 (5 bases). The V end was cut by 9 bases, the J end by 1 base, with 20 bases between. The CDR3 length is 16 residues. The germline V gene has CDR1 KGHDR and CDR2 SFDVKD. CDR3 sequence (DNA): TGTGCCACCGGGGCCCTGTCGACACCTCCCCAAGAGACCCAGTACTTC. This sequence encodes CATGALSTPPQETQYF.

A remark on this clonotype: A read error is possible here, since a much larger clone lies one base away. The CDR3 sequence is CAREGDRRELGETQYF. The CDR3 nucleotides are TGCGCAAGGGAGGGGGACAGGAGGGAGTTGGGAGAGACCCAGTACTTC. The rearrangement uses TRBV5-1 and TRBJ2-5, with D possibly being TRBD1 (8 bases). The germline gives CDR1 SGHRS, CDR2 YFSETQ. CDR3 length: 16 residues.